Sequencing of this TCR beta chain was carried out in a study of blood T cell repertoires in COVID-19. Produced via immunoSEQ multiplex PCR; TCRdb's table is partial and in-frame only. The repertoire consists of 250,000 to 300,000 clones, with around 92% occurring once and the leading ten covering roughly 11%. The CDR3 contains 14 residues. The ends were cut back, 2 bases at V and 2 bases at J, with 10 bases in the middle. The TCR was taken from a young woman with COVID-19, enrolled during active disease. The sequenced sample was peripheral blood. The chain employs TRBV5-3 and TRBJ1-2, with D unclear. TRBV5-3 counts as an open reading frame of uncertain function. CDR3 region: CARSFLPRNYGYTF. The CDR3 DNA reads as TGTGCCAGAAGCTTCCTGCCCAGAAACTATGGCTACACCTTC.